This entry lists 21 T cell receptor beta chains sequenced from one sample in a study of memory CD4+ T cells and cytomegalovirus serostatus. Libraries were prepared by immunoSEQ multiplex PCR; TCRdb keeps only in-frame clonotypes and omits some of them. This table has over 65,000 clones, 75% to 90% appearing once. The sort gate was single viable CD3+CD4+CD8-CD45RO+ cells for memory CD4+ T cells. The sample comprised memory CD4+ T cells from blood. All receptors derive from an adult in good health and CMV-seronegative.

V is TRBV19 and J is TRBJ1-5; D may be TRBD1 (5 bases). Germline-derived CDR1 and CDR2 are LNHDA and SQIVND (reference sequence). V was cut by 5 bases and J by 0 bases, with 14 bases left in between. CDR3 size: 16 residues. Here the CDR3 DNA reads TGTGCCAGTAGTCTGCAGGGACCATATAGCAATCAGCCCCAGCATTTT. It codes for CASSLQGPYSNQPQHF.

This chain links TRBV7-3 with TRBJ2-3, with TRBD1 matching over 8 bases. There are 16 residues in the CDR3. CDR1 is SGHTA and CDR2 is FQGTGA in the germline V gene. The V segment lost 5 bases and the J segment 0 bases; nucleotides outside the gene matches: 7. The CDR3 DNA reads as TGTGCCAGCAGCCTCCAGGGGGCTAGGAGCACAGATACGCAGTATTTT. It translates to CASSLQGARSTDTQYF.

The chain is built from TRBV9 and TRBJ2-3; 8 bases map to TRBD2. V dropped 0 bases and J dropped 4; count of bases not matched to a gene: 10. The CDR3 is 17 residues long. In germline, CDR1 is SGDLS, CDR2 YYNGEE. The CDR3 DNA is TGTGCCAGCAGCGTAGAAGGAAGCGGGGGTGGCCCAGATACGCAGTATTTT. This encodes CASSVEGSGGGPDTQYF. Looking up the rest from reference TRBV9 and TRBJ2-3 gives the full variable domain: DSGVTQTPKHLITATGQRVTLRCSPRSGDLSVYWYQQSLDQGLQFLIQYYNGEERAKGNILERFSAQQFPDLHSELNLSSLELGDSALYFCASSVEGSGGGPDTQYFGPGTRLTVL.

V and J are TRBV2 and TRBJ1-1; D remains ambiguous. The CDR3 consists of 13 residues. Germline CDR1 reads SNHLY; CDR2 reads FYNNEI. The V end lost 7 bases, the J end lost 1 base, and 10 bases lay between the germline ends. The CDR3 protein is CASKGQQNTEAFF. DNA for the CDR3: TGTGCCAGCAAAGGGCAGCAGAACACTGAAGCTTTCTTT.

The gene calls are TRBV30 and TRBJ1-6; 7 bases line up with TRBD1. The CDR3 consists of 14 residues. V lost 3 bases and J lost 8; bases outside the gene matches: 7. Germline V CDR1 and CDR2: GTSNPN, SVGIG (reference sequence). The CDR3 DNA reads as TGTGCCTGGAGAGCCGGGACAGCATATTCACCCCTCCACTTT. It codes for CAWRAGTAYSPLHF.

The chain recombines TRBV9 with TRBJ2-5; 12 nucleotides align to TRBD1. The germline V gene has CDR1 SGDLS and CDR2 YYNGEE. The CDR3 spans 15 residues. After removal of 3 bases from V and 5 bases from J, the junction contained 5 bases not matched to a gene. The CDR3 spells CASSGGTGGAETQYF. As DNA, the CDR3 is TGTGCCAGCAGCGGTGGGACAGGGGGCGCGGAGACCCAGTACTTC.

The rearrangement uses TRBV6-4 and TRBJ2-7, with 9 nucleotides matching TRBD1. V shed 2 bases and J 5 bases; nucleotides not matched to a gene: 10. There are 16 residues in the CDR3. CDR1 is MRHNA and CDR2 is SNTAGT in the germline V gene. The CDR3 reads CASSDGRDREVDEQYF. CDR3 nucleotides: TGTGCCAGCAGTGACGGTAGGGACAGGGAGGTCGACGAGCAGTACTTC.

The chain combines TRBV14 with TRBJ1-1, with 8 bases matching TRBD1. Germline loops: CDR1 SGHDN, CDR2 FVKESK. This CDR3 spans 16 amino acids. Trimming at V came to 4 bases and at J to 6 bases, leaving 13 bases not matched to a gene. CDR3 nucleotides: TGTGCCAGCAGCCTTTCGGAGATCGGACAGGGTGCTGAAGCTTTCTTT. Translated, it gives CASSLSEIGQGAEAFF.

The rearrangement uses TRBV28 and TRBJ2-7; 9 bases are a match to TRBD1. With 5 bases clipped from V and 5 bases from J, the junction kept 10 bases outside the gene matches. The germline CDR1 and CDR2 sequences are MDHEN and SYDVKM. This CDR3 has 15 amino acids. CDR3 nucleotide sequence: TGTGCCAGCAGTACCCCCGGGACAGGGAGCCACGAGCAGTACTTC. This translates into CASSTPGTGSHEQYF.

The rearrangement links TRBV19 to TRBJ1-2; the D gene is possibly TRBD1 (6 bases). V dropped 3 bases and J dropped 7 bases, with 15 bases sitting between them. This CDR3 comprises 14 residues. The germline gives CDR1 LNHDA, CDR2 SQIVND (reference sequence). In nucleotides, the CDR3 is TGTGCCAGTAGTATGGGGGGGCCCCAACGTGGCTACACCTTC. It specifies CASSMGGPQRGYTF.

This clone was picked up one time. The V gene is TRBV6-5, the J gene TRBJ1-5, with 7 bases aligning to TRBD1. This CDR3 region has 14 residues. The V gene's germline CDR1 is MNHEY and CDR2 SVGAGI. V shed 6 bases and J 1 base; nucleotides not matched to a gene: 3. The DNA of the CDR3 is TGTGCCAGCAGCCTACAGGGGAGCAATCAGCCCCAGCATTTT. This sequence encodes CASSLQGSNQPQHF.

The CDR3 DNA reads TGTGCCAGCAGTGTCCGACGGGGGAGCGGGGAGCAGTTCTTC. Translation gives CASSVRRGSGEQFF. The genes are TRBV25-1 and TRBJ2-1; possible D gene TRBD2, 6 bases. The CDR3 is made up of 14 amino acids. Germline loops: CDR1 MGHDK, CDR2 SYGVNS. The V gene lost 4 bases and the J gene lost 10 bases, with 17 bases spanning the gap.

This clone occurred once. The genes are TRBV9 and TRBJ1-5; D is unclear. Germline V gives CDR1 SGDLS, CDR2 YYNGEE. This CDR3 is built from 13 residues. The V end lost 4 bases, the J end lost 3 bases, and 8 bases lay between the germline ends. The CDR3 is CASSRRDNQPQHF. For the CDR3, the DNA is TGTGCCAGCAGCCGTCGGGACAATCAGCCCCAGCATTTT.

This chain joins TRBV7-2 and TRBJ2-2; 11 nucleotides line up with TRBD2. CDR1 and CDR2 (germline): SGHTA, FQGNSA. The CDR3 has 16 amino acids. Losses at the gene ends were 5 bases for V and 3 bases for J; bases not matched to a gene: 5. As DNA, the CDR3 is TGTGCCAGCAGCCTCATAGCGGGGGGGGACACCGGGGAGCTGTTTTTT. It yields the protein CASSLIAGGDTGELFF.

V usage is TRBV10-3 and J usage is TRBJ2-1, with D possibly matching TRBD1 (6 bases). CDR1 and CDR2 from the germline V gene are ENHRY and SYGVKD. Trimming took 6 bases from V and 2 from J, leaving 17 bases between them. CDR3 length equals 16 residues. The DNA of the CDR3 is TGTGCCATCAGAAACCCGGACAGCCAAGCCTACAATGAGCAGTTCTTC. This sequence encodes CAIRNPDSQAYNEQFF.

In the case of this clone: At the DNA level, this CDR3 is encoded by other sequences in the same sample as well. CDR3 nucleotide sequence: TGTGCCAGCAGCCGGGACAGGGCCGAGCAGTACTTC. Residues: CASSRDRAEQYF. The chain employs TRBV11-2 and TRBJ2-7; 9 bases fit TRBD1. The CDR3 loop spans 12 amino acids. From germline, CDR1 is SGHAT and CDR2 FQNNGV. V shed 5 bases and J 6 bases; nucleotides not matched to a gene: 2.

The CDR3 DNA is TGTGCCAGCTCACCCGACAGTGGGAGTCAGCCCCAGCATTTT. It yields the protein CASSPDSGSQPQHF. This chain connects TRBV18 to TRBJ1-5; D is perhaps TRBD1 (5 bases). The CDR3 covers 14 residues. Deletions cut 3 bases from V and 6 bases from J, with 12 bases between. Germline V gives CDR1 KGHSH, CDR2 LQKENI.

The chain recombines TRBV12-5 with TRBJ1-1; 10 bases fit TRBD1. With 6 bases clipped from V and 5 bases from J, the junction kept 9 bases outside the gene matches. The CDR3 loop spans 15 amino acids. From germline, CDR1 is LGHNT and CDR2 FRNRAP. CDR3 in DNA: TGTGCTAGTGGGGGACAGGGGACACTAGGGACTGAAGCTTTCTTT. This codes for CASGGQGTLGTEAFF. The variable domain in full, completed from reference TRBV12-5 and TRBJ1-1, reads DARVTQTPRHKVTEMGQEVTMRCQPILGHNTVFWYRQTMMQGLELLAYFRNRAPLDDSGMPKDRFSAEMPDATLATLKIQPSEPRDSAVYFCASGGQGTLGTEAFFGQGTRLTVV.

The chain employs TRBV10-1 and TRBJ1-1; D is undetermined. The ends were cut back, 5 bases at V and 4 bases at J, with 17 bases in the middle. This CDR3 comprises 15 residues. Germline assignment: CDR1 WNHNN and CDR2 SYGVQD (reference sequence). The CDR3 sequence: CASSPGHSLPTEAFF. The CDR3 DNA follows: TGCGCCAGCAGTCCCGGGCACTCATTACCCACTGAAGCTTTCTTT.

The chain recombines TRBV7-9 with TRBJ1-1; D perhaps matches TRBD1 (6 bases). Trimming removed 2 bases from V and 7 bases from J, with 17 bases in between. There are 15 residues in the CDR3. Germline V gene lookup returns CDR1 SEHNR and CDR2 FQNEAQ (reference sequence). The CDR3 sequence is CASSLLGGIVDEAFF. In nucleotides, the CDR3 is TGTGCCAGCAGCTTACTGGGGGGCATCGTGGATGAAGCTTTCTTT.

The gene calls are TRBV19 and TRBJ2-5; 9 bases map to TRBD2. Germline V lookup: CDR1 LNHDA, CDR2 SQIVND (reference sequence). V shed 7 bases and J 3 bases; nucleotides not matched to a gene: 9. The CDR3 spans 15 residues. DNA of the CDR3: TGTGCCAGTACCAACAGCGGGGGGCCTAAAGAGACCCAGTACTTC. Its protein is CASTNSGGPKETQYF. Complete variable domain (other parts from reference TRBV19 and TRBJ2-5): DGGITQSPKYLFRKEGQNVTLSCEQNLNHDAMYWYRQDPGQGLRLIYYSQIVNDFQKGDIAEGYSVSREKKESFPLTVTSAQKNPTAFYLCASTNSGGPKETQYFGPGTRLLVL.